This TCR beta chain emerged from a study of OX40 agonist ivuxolimab in advanced cancers. Study conclusions and caveats: Expanded peripheral T cells had an undetermined antigen specificity. Among patients with partial responses at 0.1-3.0 mg/kg, clonal expansion was among the lowest.

The repertoire was sequenced with immunoSEQ multiplex PCR; TCRdb's copy has only in-frame clones and lacks some. The table includes approximately 40,000 clones, 85% detected once. Patients had blood sampled at baseline and again on cycle 4 day 1 and cycle 7 day 1. Germline V CDR1 and CDR2: SGDLS, YYNGEE. This CDR3 is built from 14 residues. The V and J ends lost 4 bases and 6 bases, in that order; junction bases with no gene match: 5. Concerning this clone itself: The antigen is undetermined.

This TCR came from an adult with an advanced solid tumor such as melanoma, head and neck, liver or kidney cancer. This rearrangement joins TRBV9 to TRBJ2-1, with 9 positions matching TRBD1. This material consisted of CD4+ or CD8+ T cells sorted from blood, taken in a trial of the OX40 agonist ivuxolimab. The CDR3 bases are TGTGCCAGCAGCCCTGGGACAGGGTTCAATGAGCAGTTCTTC. The encoded protein is CASSPGTGFNEQFF.